This T cell receptor beta chain was retrieved from a study of blood T cell repertoires in COVID-19. The wider study: Samples representing acute and convalescent COVID-19 were sourced from the United States, Italy and Spain. PBMCs, B-cell-depleted T cells, or T cells provided the cDNA or gDNA that made up the material.

A few counts support this clone. The CDR3 has 14 residues. Trimming removed 5 bases at V and 1 base at J, with 11 bases between. Germline values: CDR1 LGHDT, CDR2 YNNKEL (reference sequence). As processed by the authors: Reference gene primer amplification gave nucleated cell count estimates. Produced via immunoSEQ multiplex PCR; TCRdb's table is partial and in-frame only. That table supplies the V and J calls and clone size; D and trimming were determined from the DNA. The table includes under 85,000 clones, 60% to 80% detected once. Specimen: peripheral blood. This rearrangement joins TRBV3-1 (or the pseudogene TRBV3-2) to TRBJ2-5, with no clear D. The receptor comes from a human donor in a cohort sampled during active COVID-19. The chain's CDR3 is CASSAMTGQETQYF. The CDR3 nucleotides are TGTGCCAGCAGCGCGATGACGGGCCAAGAGACCCAGTACTTC.